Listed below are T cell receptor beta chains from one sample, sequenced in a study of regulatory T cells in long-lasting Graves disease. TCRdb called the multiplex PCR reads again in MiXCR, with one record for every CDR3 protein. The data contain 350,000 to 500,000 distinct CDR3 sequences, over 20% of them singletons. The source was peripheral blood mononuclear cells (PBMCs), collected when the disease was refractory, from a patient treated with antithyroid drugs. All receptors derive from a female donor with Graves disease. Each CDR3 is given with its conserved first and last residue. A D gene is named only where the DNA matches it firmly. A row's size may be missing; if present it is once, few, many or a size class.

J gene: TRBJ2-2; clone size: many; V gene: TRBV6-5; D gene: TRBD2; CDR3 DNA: TGTGCCAGCAGTTTTACTAGCGGGAGAGTTGGCACCGGGGAGCTGTTTTTT; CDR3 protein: CASSFTSGRVGTGELFF
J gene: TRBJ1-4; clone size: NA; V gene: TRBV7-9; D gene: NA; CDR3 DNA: TGTGCCAGCAGCTCTACCAGCGACCCCAGAAAACTATTTTTT; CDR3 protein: CASSSTSDPRKLFF
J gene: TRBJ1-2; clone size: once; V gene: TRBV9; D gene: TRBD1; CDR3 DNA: TGTGCCAGCAGCGTCACCCCCGGGACAGGGCCCGATGGCTACACCTTC; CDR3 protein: CASSVTPGTGPDGYTF
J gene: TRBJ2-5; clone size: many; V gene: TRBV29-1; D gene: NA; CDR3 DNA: TGCAGCGTTGAAATAGACACTACTCAAGAGACCCAGTACTTC; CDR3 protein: CSVEIDTTQETQYF
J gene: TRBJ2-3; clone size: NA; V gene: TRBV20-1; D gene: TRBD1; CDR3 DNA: TGCAGTGCTAGAGTCGTCGGGACAGGGGGTGGAACGCAGTATTTT; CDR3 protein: CSARVVGTGGGTQYF
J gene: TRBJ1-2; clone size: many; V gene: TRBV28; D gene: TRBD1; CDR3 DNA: TGTGCCAGCAGTCCCCCCACGGACAGGGGTAGTGGCTACACCTTC; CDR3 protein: CASSPPTDRGSGYTF
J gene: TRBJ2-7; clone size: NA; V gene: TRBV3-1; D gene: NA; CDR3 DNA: TGTGCCAGCAGCGGGAGACTAGGGCAGACCTACGAGCAGTACTTC; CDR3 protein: CASSGRLGQTYEQYF
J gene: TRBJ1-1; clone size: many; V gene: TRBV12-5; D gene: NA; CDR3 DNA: TGTGCTAGTGGTTTTGGGGTGGAGGACCTGAACACTGAAGCTTTCTTT; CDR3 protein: CASGFGVEDLNTEAFF
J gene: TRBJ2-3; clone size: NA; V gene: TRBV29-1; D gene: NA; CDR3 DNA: TGCAGCGTTTTGGGTGATACGCAGTATTTT; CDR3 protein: CSVLGDTQYF
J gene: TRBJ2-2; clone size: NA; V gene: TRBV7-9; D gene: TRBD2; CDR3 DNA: TGTGCCAGCAGCTTAAAAGAGCGGGAGCGTTCCGGGGAGCTGTTTTTT; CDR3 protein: CASSLKERERSGELFF